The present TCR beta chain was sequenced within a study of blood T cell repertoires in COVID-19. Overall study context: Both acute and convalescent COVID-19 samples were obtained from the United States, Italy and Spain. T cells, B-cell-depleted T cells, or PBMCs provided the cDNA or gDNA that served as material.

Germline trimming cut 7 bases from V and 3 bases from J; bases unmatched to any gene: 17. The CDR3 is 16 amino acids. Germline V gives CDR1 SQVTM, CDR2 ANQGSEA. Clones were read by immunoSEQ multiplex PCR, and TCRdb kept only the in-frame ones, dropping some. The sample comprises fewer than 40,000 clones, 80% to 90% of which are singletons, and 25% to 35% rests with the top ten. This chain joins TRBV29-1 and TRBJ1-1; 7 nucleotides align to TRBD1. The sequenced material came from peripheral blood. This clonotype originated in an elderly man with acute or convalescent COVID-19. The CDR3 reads CSGLNTGQTLHTEAFF. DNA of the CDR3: TGCAGCGGGCTAAATACGGGACAGACCTTGCACACTGAAGCTTTCTTT.